These T cell receptor beta chains were read from a single sample in a study of blood T cell repertoires in COVID-19. TCRdb's copy holds only in-frame clones and misses some; the assay was immunoSEQ multiplex PCR. The table records over 200,000 clones, around 75% of them present only once. Sequencing was done on a sample of peripheral blood. The receptor source for this set is a human donor in a cohort sampled during active COVID-19. Each CDR3 is given with its conserved first and last residue. The D gene is left open where the match is weak. Size is omitted from some rows. Given values are once, few, many or a class for expanded clones.

j_call: TRBJ2-1
clone_size: -
v_call: TRBV4-3
d_call: TRBD2
cdr3_aa: CASSQGGASGRGTYNEQFF
cdr3_nt: TGCGCCAGCAGCCAGGGCGGGGCTAGCGGGAGAGGGACCTACAATGAGCAGTTCTTC

j_call: TRBJ2-7
clone_size: -
v_call: TRBV7-6
d_call: TRBD1
cdr3_aa: CASSLAQGAPGSYEQYF
cdr3_nt: TGTGCCAGCAGCTTAGCTCAGGGGGCTCCAGGCTCCTACGAGCAGTACTTC

j_call: TRBJ2-7
clone_size: few
v_call: TRBV7-2
d_call: TRBD2
cdr3_aa: CASSLERLASHEQYF
cdr3_nt: TGTGCCAGCAGCTTGGAAAGACTAGCCAGCCACGAGCAGTACTTC

j_call: TRBJ1-4
clone_size: -
v_call: TRBV4-1
d_call: -
cdr3_aa: CASSQRERTLVNEKLFF
cdr3_nt: TGCGCCAGCAGCCAAAGAGAACGAACCCTCGTTAATGAAAAACTGTTTTTT

j_call: TRBJ2-4
clone_size: -
v_call: TRBV19
d_call: TRBD2
cdr3_aa: CASSIDREGGWGGIQYF
cdr3_nt: TGTGCCAGTAGTATAGATCGGGAGGGGGGTTGGGGAGGCATTCAGTACTTC

j_call: TRBJ2-5
clone_size: -
v_call: TRBV3-1/TRBV3-2
d_call: TRBD2
cdr3_aa: CASSQDRPAGYQETQYF
cdr3_nt: TGTGCCAGCAGCCAAGATCGCCCAGCGGGGTACCAAGAGACCCAGTACTTC

j_call: TRBJ1-5
clone_size: -
v_call: TRBV7-2
d_call: TRBD1
cdr3_aa: CASSFDRDQPQHF
cdr3_nt: TGTGCCAGCAGCTTCGACAGGGACCAGCCCCAGCATTTT

j_call: TRBJ2-7
clone_size: once
v_call: TRBV11-2
d_call: TRBD2
cdr3_aa: CASSLVVTSGRAYEQYF
cdr3_nt: TGTGCCAGCAGCTTAGTCGTGACTAGCGGGAGGGCCTACGAGCAGTACTTC

j_call: TRBJ1-1
clone_size: -
v_call: TRBV6-2/TRBV6-3
d_call: -
cdr3_aa: CASSLQGLNTEAFF
cdr3_nt: TGTGCCAGCAGTCTACAGGGCCTCAACACTGAAGCTTTCTTT

j_call: TRBJ2-5
clone_size: -
v_call: TRBV10-1
d_call: -
cdr3_aa: CASSHRLEQETQYF
cdr3_nt: TGCGCCAGCAGCCACAGACTAGAACAAGAGACCCAGTACTTC

j_call: TRBJ2-6
clone_size: -
v_call: TRBV4-2
d_call: -
cdr3_aa: CASSQGMGARSGANVLTF
cdr3_nt: TGTGCCAGCAGCCAAGGTATGGGGGCGCGATCCGGGGCCAACGTCCTGACTTTC

j_call: TRBJ2-5
clone_size: -
v_call: TRBV9
d_call: -
cdr3_aa: CASSVGTGEGETQYF
cdr3_nt: TGTGCCAGCAGCGTTGGGACGGGAGAAGGAGAGACCCAGTACTTC

j_call: TRBJ2-7
clone_size: -
v_call: TRBV6-2/TRBV6-3
d_call: -
cdr3_aa: CASSYSRVNSIYEQYF
cdr3_nt: TGTGCCAGCAGTTACTCGAGAGTTAACAGTATCTACGAGCAGTACTTC

j_call: TRBJ2-1
clone_size: -
v_call: TRBV7-3
d_call: TRBD2
cdr3_aa: CASSAGTNHNEQFF
cdr3_nt: TGTGCCAGCAGCGCCGGGACTAATCACAATGAGCAGTTCTTC

j_call: TRBJ2-7
clone_size: -
v_call: TRBV5-1
d_call: TRBD1
cdr3_aa: CASSRAGTDSYEQYF
cdr3_nt: TGCGCCAGCAGCAGAGCCGGGACAGACTCCTACGAGCAGTACTTC

j_call: TRBJ1-4
clone_size: -
v_call: TRBV5-4
d_call: TRBD1
cdr3_aa: CASSWGTGVEKLFF
cdr3_nt: TGTGCCAGCAGCTGGGGGACAGGTGTTGAAAAACTGTTTTTT

j_call: TRBJ1-2
clone_size: few
v_call: TRBV18
d_call: TRBD1
cdr3_aa: CASSPVHLTGGGYGYTF
cdr3_nt: TGTGCCAGCTCACCAGTTCATTTGACAGGGGGCGGCTATGGCTACACCTTC

j_call: TRBJ2-3
clone_size: -
v_call: TRBV9
d_call: TRBD2
cdr3_aa: CASSTGTSGRGDTQYF
cdr3_nt: TGTGCCAGCAGCACAGGGACTAGCGGGAGGGGGGATACGCAGTATTTT